This entry lists 20 T cell receptor beta chains sequenced from one sample in a study of CD8 T cells in ankylosing spondylitis. In TCRdb, the 5' RACE reads were re-called with MiXCR into one record per CDR3 protein. The sample contains under 250,000 distinct CDR3 sequences, around 10% of which appear only once. The sample comprised blood, either unsorted or a sorted T cell fraction (not recorded which). The receptors derive from a male donor with ankylosing spondylitis or in good health (not recorded which).

This clonotype was detected ten times or more. The chain is built from TRBV20-1 and TRBJ2-3; D perhaps matches TRBD2 (6 bases). Trimming left V 0 bases short and J 5 bases short, with 15 bases between. The CDR3 is made up of 15 amino acids. CDR1 is DFQATT, CDR2 SNEGSKA, per germline (reference sequence). CDR3 nucleotides: TGCAGTGCTAGAGATCAGGGAAAGGGAGGAGATACGCAGTATTTT. This encodes CSARDQGKGGDTQYF.

This clonotype was counted ten times or more. This chain uses TRBV10-3 with TRBJ2-7; D possibly matches TRBD1 or TRBD2 (5 bases each). Trimming left V 6 bases short and J 3 bases short, with 24 bases between. The CDR3 covers 17 residues. Germline loops: CDR1 ENHRY, CDR2 SYGVKD. In DNA, the CDR3 is TGTGCCATCAGGGGTGCCGGGGCAAAAGAAATAAACTACGAGCAGTACTTC. Its protein is CAIRGAGAKEINYEQYF.

The rearrangement links TRBV16 to TRBJ2-1; D is unclear. V dropped 4 bases and J dropped 5 bases, with 12 bases sitting between them. Germline CDR1 KGHSY, CDR2 FQNENV. The CDR3 runs to 14 residues. Here the CDR3 reads CASSLIRQDNEQFF. CDR3 DNA: TGTGCCAGCAGCCTCATACGACAAGACAATGAGCAGTTCTTC.

This clonotype appeared many times. V gene TRBV5-1 combines with J gene TRBJ2-1; 7 bases map to TRBD2. The length of the CDR3 is 15 residues. The V gene's germline CDR1 is SGHRS and CDR2 YFSETQ. Trimming took 4 bases from V and 4 from J; bases not matched to a gene: 8. The CDR3 nucleotides read TGCGCCAGCAGCATGGGGGAGGGGCTGTACAATGAGCAGTTCTTC. Encoded protein: CASSMGEGLYNEQFF.

This clonotype was detected ten times or more. The V call is TRBV12-3 or TRBV12-4, the J call TRBJ1-2, with a weak D call TRBD1 (6 bases). The CDR3 length is 13 residues. V was clipped by 6 bases and J by 8 bases, with 16 bases between them. The CDR3 DNA is TGTGCCAGCAGCCTTACAGGGTCGGGCGGCTACACCTTC. Its translation: CASSLTGSGGYTF.

This clonotype was recorded many times. The J gene is TRBJ2-7, the V gene TRBV12-3 or TRBV12-4, with 8 bases fitting TRBD1. With V trimmed by 3 bases and J by 10 bases, 5 bases remained unmatched. CDR3 length: 12 residues. In nucleotides, the CDR3 is TGTGCCAGCAGTTTGGGGGGACAGGAACAGTACTTC. Its protein product is CASSLGGQEQYF.

This clonotype was seen at least ten times. The chain recombines TRBV13 with TRBJ2-2; 10 bases agree with TRBD2. Germline assignment: CDR1 PRHDT and CDR2 FYEKMQ (reference sequence). The CDR3 spans 17 residues. V shed 2 bases and J 6 bases; nucleotides not matched to a gene: 9. In DNA form, the CDR3 reads TGTGCCAGCAGCTTACGACTAGCGGGTATCCCAGCCGGGGAGCTGTTTTTT. It specifies CASSLRLAGIPAGELFF.

The table lists this clonotype with many counts. The chain recombines TRBV12-3 or TRBV12-4 with TRBJ2-5; 9 positions agree with TRBD1. V was pared by 5 bases and J by 7 bases, with 11 bases of the junction left unmatched. The CDR3 has 15 residues. The chain's CDR3 is CASSPPGTGQGTQYF. In DNA, the CDR3 is TGTGCCAGCAGTCCTCCCGGGACAGGGCAGGGGACCCAGTACTTC.

This clonotype was recorded at least ten times. This chain joins TRBV27 and TRBJ1-1; weak D call: TRBD1 (6 bases). V was trimmed by 5 bases and J by 3 bases, leaving 19 bases between them. Germline V lookup: CDR1 MNHEY, CDR2 SMNVEV (reference sequence). The length of the CDR3 is 16 residues. This chain's CDR3 is CASSHMFGGRHTEAFF. CDR3 nucleotide sequence: TGTGCCAGCAGTCATATGTTTGGGGGGCGGCACACTGAAGCTTTCTTT.

The chain combines TRBV30 with TRBJ2-7; 7 bases map to TRBD1. The CDR3 is 13 residues long. V shed 5 bases, J shed 2 bases, and the junction held 6 bases outside the gene matches. In germline, CDR1 is GTSNPN, CDR2 SVGIG (reference sequence). The CDR3 nucleotides read TGTGCCTGGGACGGACAGGCGGCCTACGAGCAGTACTTC. This translates into CAWDGQAAYEQYF.

The chain's CDR3 is CASRDLVRITGELFF. DNA of the CDR3: TGTGCCAGCAGGGATCTTGTCAGAATTACCGGGGAGCTGTTTTTT. This chain links TRBV28 with TRBJ2-2, with no clear D. With 6 bases removed from V and 5 bases from J, the gap between germline ends came to 16 bases. The CDR3 spans 15 residues. CDR1 and CDR2 (germline): MDHEN, SYDVKM.

This clonotype was counted a few times. V usage is TRBV9 and J usage is TRBJ1-4; D unresolved. The V end was cut by 2 bases, the J end by 8 bases, with 13 bases between. The CDR3 loop spans 14 amino acids. Germline V lookup: CDR1 SGDLS, CDR2 YYNGEE. The CDR3 DNA reads as TGTGCCAGCAGCGTCGACCCGAATAACGAAAAACTGTTTTTT. As protein: CASSVDPNNEKLFF.

This clonotype has a count of ten or more. The V call is TRBV6-1, the J call TRBJ2-5, with 9 positions matching TRBD2. The CDR3 has 13 residues. With 6 bases clipped from V and 14 bases from J, the junction kept 13 bases outside the gene matches. Germline CDR1 and CDR2: MNHNS and SASEGT. The CDR3 region is CASSGAISGGSYF. The CDR3 DNA reads TGTGCCAGCAGCGGGGCAATCAGCGGGGGGTCCTACTTC.

Ten or more counts support this clonotype. V usage is TRBV10-3 and J usage is TRBJ2-7; possible D gene TRBD1, 6 bases. Germline V gives CDR1 ENHRY, CDR2 SYGVKD. V lost 0 bases to trimming and J lost 6 bases, with 15 bases between them. The CDR3 has 15 amino acids. The CDR3 sequence: CAISESQGQGSEQYF. The CDR3 DNA follows: TGTGCCATCAGTGAGTCCCAGGGTCAGGGGAGCGAGCAGTACTTC.

Ten or more counts support this clonotype. The J gene is TRBJ2-2, the V gene TRBV10-3, with 9 bases identical to TRBD1. Trimming took 5 bases from V and 6 from J; bases not matched to a gene: 7. The CDR3 totals 15 residues. Germline CDR1 and CDR2: ENHRY and SYGVKD. The CDR3 nucleotides are TGTGCCATCAGTCCGAGGACAGGGGACGCCGGGGAGCTGTTTTTT. Protein product: CAISPRTGDAGELFF.

CDR3 nucleotide sequence: TGTGCCAGCAGTGAATCCCCCACACCCACGGCGGAGAACTATGGCTACACCTTC. Protein sequence: CASSESPTPTAENYGYTF. The chain links TRBV25-1 to TRBJ1-2; no firm D call. Germline V gives CDR1 MGHDK, CDR2 SYGVNS. Trimming removed 1 base from V and 2 bases from J, with 20 bases in between. This CDR3 is built from 18 residues.

At least ten counts were recorded for this clonotype. The J gene is TRBJ1-2, the V gene TRBV20-1; D call uncertain. V lost 8 bases and J 4 bases, leaving 17 bases between the germline ends. The CDR3 is 13 amino acids. Germline V CDR1 and CDR2: DFQATT, SNEGSKA (reference sequence). The CDR3 sequence: CSTHQGPIYGYTF. The CDR3 DNA reads as TGCAGTACCCACCAAGGACCCATCTATGGCTACACCTTC.

This clonotype was counted ten times or more. This chain joins TRBV6-5 and TRBJ2-5, with TRBD1 matching 10 bases. The CDR3 extends over 17 amino acids. In germline, CDR1 is MNHEY, CDR2 SVGAGI. J gave up 7 bases and V 1 base, and 12 bases lay outside the gene matches. Here the CDR3 reads CASSYWGTGVQRGTQYF. The DNA for the CDR3 is TGTGCCAGCAGTTACTGGGGGACAGGGGTCCAAAGAGGGACCCAGTACTTC.

This clonotype was detected ten times or more. This chain uses TRBV15 with TRBJ2-4; D may be TRBD2 (5 bases). Trimming shortened V by 1 base and J by 6 bases, and 10 bases separated the two germline ends. The CDR3 runs 14 residues. Per the germline V gene, CDR1 is LNHNV and CDR2 is YYDKDF (reference sequence). This CDR3 reads CATSRVRSGNIQYF. CDR3 bases: TGTGCCACCAGCAGAGTGAGGAGCGGAAACATTCAGTACTTC. The entire variable domain, with the rest obtained from reference TRBV15 and TRBJ2-4, is as follows: DAMVIQNPRYQVTQFGKPVTLSCSQTLNHNVMYWYQQKSSQAPKLLFHYYDKDFNNEADTPDNFQSRRPNTSFCFLDIRSPGLGDTAMYLCATSRVRSGNIQYFGAGTRLSVL.

This clonotype was seen more than once but under ten times. The chain couples TRBV28 to TRBJ1-4, with D hard to call. V was shortened by 5 bases and J by 5 bases, with 0 bases between the two germline ends. Per the germline V gene, CDR1 is MDHEN and CDR2 is SYDVKM. This CDR3 contains 10 residues. The CDR3 DNA follows: TGTGCCAGCAGTAATGAAAAACTGTTTTTT. This translates into CASSNEKLFF.